These 14 T cell receptor beta chains share one sample of origin, sequenced in a study of shared clonotypes between healthy human individuals. Naivety among CD8 cells was defined by CD45RO negativity and positive CCR7 selection, thereby excluding terminally differentiated effector memory CD45RA+ cells. Assay: immunoSEQ multiplex PCR; the TCRdb copy retains only in-frame clones and omits some. The data hold over 2 million clones, with about 95% observed a single time. Sequencing used naive CD8+ T cells sorted from blood. The receptors stem from a man between 18 and 29 years old in good health.

The V call is TRBV30, the J call TRBJ1-1, with 7 bases aligning to TRBD1. Germline V lookup: CDR1 GTSNPN, CDR2 SVGIG (reference sequence). The CDR3 loop spans 15 amino acids. Trimming took 6 bases from V and 4 from J; bases not matched to a gene: 14. The CDR3 sequence is CACPPPGGLRTEAFF. In nucleotides, the CDR3 is TGTGCCTGCCCCCCACCAGGGGGTTTGCGCACTGAAGCTTTCTTT.

About this clone: Other DNA sequences in the same sample also yield this CDR3. The chain couples TRBV5-6 to TRBJ1-3, with D possibly TRBD1 on 5 matching bases. Per germline, CDR1 SGHDT and CDR2 YYEEEE. The CDR3 runs 14 residues. V shed 3 bases and J shed 1 base, with 8 bases lying between them. DNA of the CDR3: TGTGCCAGCAGCTGGGGGGATTCTGGAAACACCATATATTTT. This encodes CASSWGDSGNTIYF.

The chain employs TRBV27 and TRBJ2-2, with D tentatively TRBD1 (6 bases). Germline assignment: CDR1 MNHEY and CDR2 SMNVEV (reference sequence). The ends were cut back, 7 bases at V and 3 bases at J, with 21 bases in the middle. The CDR3 has 17 residues. CDR3 sequence (DNA): TGTGCCAGCACCCCGCTAGCCCCCGGACAGTACACCGGGGAGCTGTTTTTT. This sequence encodes CASTPLAPGQYTGELFF.

The gene calls are TRBV14 and TRBJ2-3; 7 bases match TRBD1. The CDR3 sequence is 13 residues long. Trimming took 4 bases from V and 3 from J; bases not matched to a gene: 1. Germline CDR1 reads SGHDN; CDR2 reads FVKESK. CDR3 amino acids: CASSPDRTDTQYF. In DNA form, the CDR3 reads TGTGCCAGCAGCCCGGACAGGACAGATACGCAGTATTTT.

Turning to this clone: Other DNA sequences in the sample encode the same CDR3. The CDR3 coding sequence is TGTGCCAGCAGCGTAGCCGGGACAGGGGACGAGCAGTACTTC. Its protein is CASSVAGTGDEQYF. This sequence joins TRBV9 and TRBJ2-7; 10 bases are shared with TRBD1. Germline V gene data show CDR1 as SGDLS and CDR2 as YYNGEE. The CDR3 contains 14 residues. Losses at the gene ends were 0 bases for V and 5 bases for J; bases not matched to a gene: 2.

The V and J genes are TRBV2 and TRBJ2-1; 11 positions match TRBD2. The junction had 11 bases not matched to a gene; V was cut back by 5 bases and J by 8 bases. The germline gives CDR1 SNHLY, CDR2 FYNNEI. This CDR3 contains 16 residues. The CDR3 is CASSSPGLAVVDEQFF. The DNA for the CDR3 is TGTGCCAGCAGTTCTCCGGGACTAGCGGTTGTCGATGAGCAGTTCTTC.

This sequence joins TRBV9 and TRBJ2-7; a possible D gene is TRBD2 (6 bases). The germline V gene has CDR1 SGDLS and CDR2 YYNGEE. V lost 0 bases and J 2 bases, leaving 12 bases between the germline ends. The length of the CDR3 is 15 residues. CDR3 protein: CASSVDGSGAYEQYF. The DNA for the CDR3 is TGTGCCAGCAGCGTAGATGGTAGCGGCGCCTACGAGCAGTACTTC.

The chain employs TRBV19 and TRBJ1-1, with TRBD1 as a possible D gene (6 bases). CDR3 length: 14 amino acids. Germline CDR1 reads LNHDA; CDR2 reads SQIVND (reference sequence). V was shortened by 2 bases and J by 4 bases, with 11 bases between the two germline ends. CDR3 sequence: CASSIQGRGTEAFF. The CDR3 region has the DNA TGTGCCAGTAGTATACAGGGGAGGGGCACTGAAGCTTTCTTT.

The chain employs TRBV7-9 and TRBJ1-6, with unresolved D. The V and J ends lost 1 base and 14 bases respectively, with 9 bases between them. CDR3 length: 12 amino acids. The V gene's germline CDR1 is SEHNR and CDR2 FQNEAQ (reference sequence). CDR3 sequence: CASSLVGEALHF. CDR3 in DNA: TGTGCCAGCAGCTTAGTCGGGGAGGCCCTCCACTTT.

The sample holds one count of this clone. The CDR3 sequence is CASARIGVYVTDTQYF. Written as DNA, the CDR3 is TGCGCCAGCGCCAGGATTGGAGTTTATGTCACAGATACGCAGTATTTT. The rearrangement links TRBV4-1 to TRBJ2-3; unclear D gene. This CDR3 comprises 16 residues. The germline V gene has CDR1 MGHRA and CDR2 YSYEKL. V lost 8 bases to trimming and J lost 2 bases, with 20 bases between them.

DNA for the CDR3: TGCGCCAGCAGCTTGGCGGGGGGGAGCGGGGTCAATGAGCAGTTCTTC. Protein: CASSLAGGSGVNEQFF. The V call is TRBV4-1, the J call TRBJ2-1, with 9 bases that match TRBD2. The CDR3 is 16 residues long. The germline V gene encodes CDR1 MGHRA and CDR2 YSYEKL. Germline trimming cut 5 bases from V and 6 bases from J; bases unmatched to any gene: 11.

A note on this clone: In the same sample, other DNA sequences code for this CDR3. The chain is built from TRBV6-5 and TRBJ2-7, with 7 bases that match TRBD2. The germline V gene has CDR1 MNHEY and CDR2 SVGAGI. CDR3 length: 15 residues. V was pared by 2 bases and J by 0 bases, with 4 bases of the junction left unmatched. In DNA form, the CDR3 reads TGTGCCAGCAGTTACGGGGGGGAAAGCTCCTACGAGCAGTACTTC. Its protein product is CASSYGGESSYEQYF.

This sequence joins TRBV27 and TRBJ2-1; 10 nucleotides align to TRBD1. CDR1 MNHEY and CDR2 SMNVEV come from the germline V gene (reference sequence). CDR3 length: 16 amino acids. Trimming cost V 5 bases and J 2 bases; bases outside gene matches: 6. CDR3 in DNA: TGTGCCAGCAGTCAAGAGACAGGGGGCGCCTACAATGAGCAGTTCTTC. It translates to CASSQETGGAYNEQFF.

On this clone: At the DNA level, this CDR3 is encoded by other sequences in the same sample as well. This chain's CDR3 is CASSIGWTEAFF. Here the CDR3 DNA reads TGTGCCAGTAGTATAGGGTGGACTGAAGCTTTCTTT. This chain uses TRBV19 with TRBJ1-1; D not certain. There are 12 residues in the CDR3. The V gene lost 1 base and the J gene lost 5 bases, with 5 bases spanning the gap. Germline CDR1 LNHDA, CDR2 SQIVND (reference sequence).